This T cell receptor beta chain appears in the sequencing data of a study of cytomegalovirus exposure and HLA in healthy donors. Study results and limitations: Differences between HLA loci emerged in a later analysis of TCR association rates, with DRB1 most and HLA-C fewest. According to the study, roughly 160 TCR beta chains were cytomegalovirus-associated. Within the data, a cluster of highly shared sequence variants was likely a sequencing artifact.

This clone was found once. The antigen remains unidentified. Trimming took 4 bases from V and 6 from J; bases not matched to a gene: 8. The CDR3 is 15 amino acids. The PCR ran on 60 Vbeta and 13 Jbeta primers. Sequenced by immunoSEQ multiplex PCR; TCRdb stores in-frame clones only, minus some. The table shows some 140,000 clones, with roughly 80% occurring only once. J is TRBJ1-5 and V is TRBV23-1; 8 bases line up with TRBD1. TRBV23-1 is recorded as an ORF, its role being uncertain. Source material: PBMCs. The clonotype originates from a woman aged 45-65 years in good health and CMV-seropositive. The CDR3 here is CASSLRQGAGQPQHF. The CDR3 bases are TGCGCCAGCAGTCTCCGGCAGGGGGCGGGTCAGCCCCAGCATTTT.